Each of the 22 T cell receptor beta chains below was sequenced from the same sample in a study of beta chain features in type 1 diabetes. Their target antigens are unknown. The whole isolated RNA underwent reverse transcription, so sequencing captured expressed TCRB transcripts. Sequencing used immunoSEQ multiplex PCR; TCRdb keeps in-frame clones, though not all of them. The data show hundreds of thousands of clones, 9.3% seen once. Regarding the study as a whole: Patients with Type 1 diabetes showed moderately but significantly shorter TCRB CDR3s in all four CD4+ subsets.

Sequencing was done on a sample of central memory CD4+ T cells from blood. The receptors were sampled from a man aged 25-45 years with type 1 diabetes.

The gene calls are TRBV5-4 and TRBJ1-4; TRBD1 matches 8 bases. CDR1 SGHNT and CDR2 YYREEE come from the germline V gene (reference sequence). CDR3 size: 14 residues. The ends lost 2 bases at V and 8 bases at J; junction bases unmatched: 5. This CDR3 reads CASSFDRGGEKLFF. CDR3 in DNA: TGTGCCAGCAGCTTCGACAGGGGTGGGGAAAAACTGTTTTTT.

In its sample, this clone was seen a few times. The CDR3 DNA reads as TGTGCCAGCAGCTTAAGACTAGCGGAGGCAGATACGCAGTATTTT. It yields the protein CASSLRLAEADTQYF. This chain links TRBV5-6 with TRBJ2-3; 9 positions agree with TRBD2. This CDR3 region has 15 residues. The germline V gene has CDR1 SGHDT and CDR2 YYEEEE. The V gene end was trimmed by 2 bases and the J gene end by 4 bases; junction bases not matched to a gene: 5. The variable domain in full, with the rest retrieved from reference TRBV5-6 and TRBJ2-3, is DAGVTQSPTHLIKTRGQQVTLRCSPKSGHDTVSWYQQALGQGPQFIFQYYEEEERQRGNFPDRFSGHQFPNYSSELNVNALLLGDSALYLCASSLRLAEADTQYFGPGTRLTVL.

CDR3 in DNA: TGTGCCAGCAGCTTAGATCGAGGCCTGAACGAGCAGTACTTC. Translation gives CASSLDRGLNEQYF. V is TRBV11-2 and J is TRBJ2-7; D unresolved. This CDR3 region has 14 residues. Per germline, CDR1 SGHAT and CDR2 FQNNGV. The V end was cut by 0 bases, the J end by 5 bases, with 11 bases between.

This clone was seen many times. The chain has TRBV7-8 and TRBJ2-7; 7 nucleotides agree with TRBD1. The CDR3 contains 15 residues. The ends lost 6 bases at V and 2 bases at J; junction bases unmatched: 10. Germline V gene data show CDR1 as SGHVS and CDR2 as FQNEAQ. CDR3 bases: TGTGCCAGCAGTTGGCTACACAGGGGTCCCTACGAGCAGTACTTC. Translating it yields CASSWLHRGPYEQYF. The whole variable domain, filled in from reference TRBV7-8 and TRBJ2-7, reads GAGVSQSPRYKVAKRGQDVALRCDPISGHVSLFWYQQALGQGPEFLTYFQNEAQLDKSGLPSDRFFAERPEGSVSTLKIQRTQQEDSAVYLCASSWLHRGPYEQYFGPGTRLTVT.

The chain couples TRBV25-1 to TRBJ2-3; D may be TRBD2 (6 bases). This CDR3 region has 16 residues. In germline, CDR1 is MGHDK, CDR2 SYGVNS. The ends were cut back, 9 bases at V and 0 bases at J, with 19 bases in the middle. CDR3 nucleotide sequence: TGTGCCAGGAAAACGGGAGAGGGGCTTAGCACAGATACGCAGTATTTT. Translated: CARKTGEGLSTDTQYF.

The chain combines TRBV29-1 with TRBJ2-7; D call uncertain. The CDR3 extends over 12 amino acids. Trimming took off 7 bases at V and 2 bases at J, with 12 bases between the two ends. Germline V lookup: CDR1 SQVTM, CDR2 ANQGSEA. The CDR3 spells CSAAWEPYEQYF. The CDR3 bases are TGCAGCGCTGCGTGGGAACCCTACGAGCAGTACTTC.

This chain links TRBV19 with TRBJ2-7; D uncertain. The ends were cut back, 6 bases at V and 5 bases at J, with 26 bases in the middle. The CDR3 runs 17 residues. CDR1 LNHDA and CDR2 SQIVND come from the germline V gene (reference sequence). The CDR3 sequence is CASSSSAGRPLSHEQYF. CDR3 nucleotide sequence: TGTGCCAGTAGCAGCTCCGCCGGACGCCCTTTGTCCCACGAGCAGTACTTC.

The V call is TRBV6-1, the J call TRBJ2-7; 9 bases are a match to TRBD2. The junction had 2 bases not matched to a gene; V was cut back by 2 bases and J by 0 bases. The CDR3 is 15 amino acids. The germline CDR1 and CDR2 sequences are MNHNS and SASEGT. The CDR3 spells CASSERRGGSYEQYF. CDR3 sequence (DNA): TGTGCCAGCAGTGAACGGCGGGGGGGCTCCTACGAGCAGTACTTC.

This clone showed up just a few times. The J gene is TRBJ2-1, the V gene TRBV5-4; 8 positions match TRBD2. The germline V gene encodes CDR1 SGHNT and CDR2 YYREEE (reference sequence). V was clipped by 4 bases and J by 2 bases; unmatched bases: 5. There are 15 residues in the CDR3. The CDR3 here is CASSTLAEAYNEQFF. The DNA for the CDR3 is TGTGCCAGCAGCACACTAGCGGAAGCCTACAATGAGCAGTTCTTC. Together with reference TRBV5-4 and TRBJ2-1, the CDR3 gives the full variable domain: ETGVTQSPTHLIKTRGQQVTLRCSSQSGHNTVSWYQQALGQGPQFIFQYYREEENGRGNFPPRFSGLQFPNYSSELNVNALELDDSALYLCASSTLAEAYNEQFFGPGTRLTVL.

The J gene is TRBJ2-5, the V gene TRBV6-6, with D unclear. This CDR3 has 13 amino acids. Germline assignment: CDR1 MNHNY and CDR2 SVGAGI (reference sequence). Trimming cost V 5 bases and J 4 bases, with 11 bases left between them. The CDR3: CASSENVGETQYF. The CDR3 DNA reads TGTGCCAGCAGTGAGAATGTTGGAGAGACCCAGTACTTC.

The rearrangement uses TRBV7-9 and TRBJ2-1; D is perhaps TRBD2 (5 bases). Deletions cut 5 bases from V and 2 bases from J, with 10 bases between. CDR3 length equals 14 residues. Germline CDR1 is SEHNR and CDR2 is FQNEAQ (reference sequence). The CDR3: CASSSERTYNEQFF. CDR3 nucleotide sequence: TGTGCCAGCAGCAGCGAGCGGACCTACAATGAGCAGTTCTTC.

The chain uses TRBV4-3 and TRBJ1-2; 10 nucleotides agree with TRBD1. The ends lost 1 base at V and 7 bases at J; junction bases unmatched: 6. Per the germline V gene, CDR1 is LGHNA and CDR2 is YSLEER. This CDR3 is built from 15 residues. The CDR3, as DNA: TGCGCCAGCAGCCAAGGCCGGGACAGGGGTAGTGGCTACACCTTC. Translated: CASSQGRDRGSGYTF.

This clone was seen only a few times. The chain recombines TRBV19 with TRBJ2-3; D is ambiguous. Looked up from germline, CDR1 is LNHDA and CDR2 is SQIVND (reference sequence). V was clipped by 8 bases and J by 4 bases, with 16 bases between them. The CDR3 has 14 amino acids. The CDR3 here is CASADLVSADTQYF. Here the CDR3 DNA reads TGTGCCAGTGCCGATCTAGTTTCCGCAGATACGCAGTATTTT.

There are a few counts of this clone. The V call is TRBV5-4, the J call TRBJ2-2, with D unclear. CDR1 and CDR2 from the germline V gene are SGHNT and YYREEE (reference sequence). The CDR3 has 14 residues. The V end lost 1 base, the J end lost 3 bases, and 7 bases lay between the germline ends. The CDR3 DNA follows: TGTGCCAGCAGCTTGAACACCTACACCGGGGAGCTGTTTTTT. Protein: CASSLNTYTGELFF.

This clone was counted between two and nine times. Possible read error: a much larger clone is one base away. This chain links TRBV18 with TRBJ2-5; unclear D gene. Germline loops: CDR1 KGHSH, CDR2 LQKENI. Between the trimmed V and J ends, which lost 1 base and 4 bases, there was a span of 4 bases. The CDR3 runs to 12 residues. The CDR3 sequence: CASSPQAETQYF. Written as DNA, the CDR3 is TGTGCCAGCTCACCACAGGCAGAGACCCAGTACTTC.

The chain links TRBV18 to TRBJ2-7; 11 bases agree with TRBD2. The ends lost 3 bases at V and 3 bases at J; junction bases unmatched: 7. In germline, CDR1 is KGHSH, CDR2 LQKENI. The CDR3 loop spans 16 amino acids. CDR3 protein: CASSPTSGGPYYEQYF. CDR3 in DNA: TGTGCCAGCTCACCTACTAGCGGGGGCCCGTACTACGAGCAGTACTTC. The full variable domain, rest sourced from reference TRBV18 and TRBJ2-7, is NAGVMQNPRHLVRRRGQEARLRCSPMKGHSHVYWYRQLPEEGLKFMVYLQKENIIDESGMPKERFSAEFPKEGPSILRIQQVVRGDSAAYFCASSPTSGGPYYEQYFGPGTRLTVT.

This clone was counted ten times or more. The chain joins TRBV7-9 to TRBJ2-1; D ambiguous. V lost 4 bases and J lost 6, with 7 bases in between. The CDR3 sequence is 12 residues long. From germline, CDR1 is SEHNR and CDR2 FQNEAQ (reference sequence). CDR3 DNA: TGTGCCAGCAGCTCGATAGGCAATGAGCAGTTCTTC. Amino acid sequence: CASSSIGNEQFF.

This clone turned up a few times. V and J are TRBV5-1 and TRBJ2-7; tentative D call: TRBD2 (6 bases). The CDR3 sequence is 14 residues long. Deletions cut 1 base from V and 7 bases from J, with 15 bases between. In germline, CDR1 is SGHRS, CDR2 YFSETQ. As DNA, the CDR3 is TGCGCCAGCAGCTTGAGCGGGTCGGCGGGGGAGCAGTACTTC. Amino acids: CASSLSGSAGEQYF.

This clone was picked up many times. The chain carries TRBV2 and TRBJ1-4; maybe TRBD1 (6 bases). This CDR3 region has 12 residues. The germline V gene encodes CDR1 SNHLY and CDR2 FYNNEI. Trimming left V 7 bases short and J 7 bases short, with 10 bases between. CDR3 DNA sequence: TGTGCCAGCATCTCACAGGGTGAAAAACTGTTTTTT. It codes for CASISQGEKLFF.

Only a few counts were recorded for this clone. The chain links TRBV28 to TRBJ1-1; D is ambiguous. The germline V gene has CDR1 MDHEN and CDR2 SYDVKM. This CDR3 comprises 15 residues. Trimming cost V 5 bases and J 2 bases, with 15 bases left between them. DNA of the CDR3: TGTGCCAGCAGTGGCCGACTAACAGCTAACACTGAAGCTTTCTTT. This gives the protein CASSGRLTANTEAFF. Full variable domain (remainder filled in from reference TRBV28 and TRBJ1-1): DVKVTQSSRYLVKRTGEKVFLECVQDMDHENMFWYRQDPGLGLRLIYFSYDVKMKEKGDIPEGYSVSREKKERFSLILESASTNQTSMYLCASSGRLTANTEAFFGQGTRLTVV.

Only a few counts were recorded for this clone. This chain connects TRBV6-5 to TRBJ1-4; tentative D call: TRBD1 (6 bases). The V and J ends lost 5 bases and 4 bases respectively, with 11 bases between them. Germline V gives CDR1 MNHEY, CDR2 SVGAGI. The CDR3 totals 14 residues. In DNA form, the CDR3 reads TGTGCCAGCAGTCCCAGGGGCTATAATGAAAAACTGTTTTTT. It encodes CASSPRGYNEKLFF.

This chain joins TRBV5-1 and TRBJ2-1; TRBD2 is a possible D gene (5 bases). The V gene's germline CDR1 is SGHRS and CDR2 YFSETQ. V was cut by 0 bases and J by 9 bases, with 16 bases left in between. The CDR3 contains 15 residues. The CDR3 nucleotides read TGCGCCAGCAGCTTGGAGCCAGGCAACGAGGGTGAGCAGTTCTTC. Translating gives CASSLEPGNEGEQFF.